The 7 T cell receptor beta chains below all came from one sample that was sequenced in a study of cytomegalovirus exposure and HLA in healthy donors. PCR employed 60 Vbeta and 13 Jbeta primers. Sequencing was performed with immunoSEQ multiplex PCR; in TCRdb, only in-frame clones are kept and a portion is missing. The data contain approximately 100,000 clones, over 70% of them seen just once; the ten biggest clones take up about 0.8%. Source material: PBMCs. These receptor sequences come from a boy between 5 and 17 years old in good health and CMV-seronegative.

The rearrangement links TRBV2 to TRBJ2-5, with 7 bases matching TRBD2. Trimming removed 2 bases from V and 3 bases from J; junction bases left unmatched: 9. Germline values: CDR1 SNHLY, CDR2 FYNNEI. This CDR3 region has 16 residues. CDR3 residues: CASSEYLGLAEETQYF. The CDR3 DNA reads as TGTGCCAGCAGTGAATATTTGGGTCTAGCGGAAGAGACCCAGTACTTC.

The chain has TRBV7-9 and TRBJ2-1, with D tentatively TRBD1 (5 bases). Germline CDR1 SEHNR, CDR2 FQNEAQ (reference sequence). The CDR3 totals 16 residues. Trimming pared 3 bases from V and 9 bases from J, leaving 21 bases between. The CDR3: CASSFPRLGAAGEQFF. CDR3 DNA sequence: TGTGCCAGCAGCTTTCCTCGGCTTGGGGCCGCCGGTGAGCAGTTCTTC.

This chain uses TRBV7-3 with TRBJ2-7, with 9 bases fitting TRBD1. The CDR3 totals 15 residues. CDR1 and CDR2 (germline): SGHTA, FQGTGA. V gave up 5 bases and J gave up 5 bases; unmatched junction bases: 10. This chain's CDR3 is CASSLSPGTGNEQYF. CDR3 nucleotides: TGTGCCAGCAGCCTCAGTCCCGGGACAGGGAACGAGCAGTACTTC.

The chain couples TRBV18 to TRBJ1-6, with 8 bases matching TRBD1. The V gene's germline CDR1 is KGHSH and CDR2 LQKENI. J was trimmed by 0 bases and V by 6 bases; bases with no gene match: 4. The CDR3 spans 16 residues. Here the CDR3 reads CASSRQGSSYNSPLHF. As DNA, the CDR3 is TGTGCCAGCTCGCGACAGGGGAGCTCCTATAATTCACCCCTCCACTTT.

This chain connects TRBV9 to TRBJ1-6, with 7 bases matching TRBD1. V shed 4 bases, J shed 8 bases, and the junction held 9 bases outside the gene matches. The CDR3 runs to 15 residues. Germline loops: CDR1 SGDLS, CDR2 YYNGEE. CDR3 nucleotides: TGTGCCAGCAGCTCCGAGACAGGGAAGTATTCACCCCTCCACTTT. Translation gives CASSSETGKYSPLHF.

This rearrangement joins TRBV30 to TRBJ2-4; weak D call: TRBD2 (6 bases). The germline V gene encodes CDR1 GTSNPN and CDR2 SVGIG (reference sequence). The V gene lost 3 bases and the J gene lost 0 bases, with 9 bases spanning the gap. The CDR3 is 14 amino acids. The DNA for the CDR3 is TGTGCCTGGAGCTTGGGACTAGCCAAAAACATTCAGTACTTC. Amino acid sequence: CAWSLGLAKNIQYF.

This rearrangement joins TRBV6-1 to TRBJ1-1; the D gene is possibly TRBD1 (6 bases). V lost 1 base and J lost 3, with 12 bases in between. CDR3 size: 15 residues. Per germline, CDR1 MNHNS and CDR2 SASEGT. The CDR3 coding sequence is TGTGCCAGCAGTGAAGGTGGGACATTGTACACTGAAGCTTTCTTT. This gives the protein CASSEGGTLYTEAFF.